Included here is one T cell receptor beta chain sequence, with context. Its antigen is not known. This sample stems from a study of response to subunit inactivated influenza vaccine. Deletions cut 2 bases from V and 0 bases from J, with 18 bases between. This CDR3 has 18 amino acids. Germline V gene data show CDR1 as LGHNA and CDR2 as YNFKEQ. Using its own MiXCR run on the RT-PCR reads, TCRdb lists one record per CDR3 protein. This repertoire shows roughly 650,000 distinct CDR3 sequences, roughly 14% found once; its top ten account for approximately 10%. Notes on the study in general: Authors suggested seasonal influenza vaccinations each recruit few new T cells.

The rearrangement uses TRBV4-2 and TRBJ2-3, with D tentatively TRBD2 (5 bases). The source material was PBMCs from blood, sampled 12 days after vaccination. This sequence originates from a man aged 45-65 years who received an inactivated influenza vaccine. CDR3 protein: CASSQSPRGGGSTDTQYF. The CDR3 region has the DNA TGTGCCAGCAGCCAATCCCCCCGGGGTGGCGGGAGCACAGATACGCAGTATTTT.